The 27 T cell receptor beta chains below all came from one sample that was sequenced in a study of blood T cell repertoires in COVID-19. Here immunoSEQ multiplex PCR was the method, and the copy in TCRdb shows in-frame clones only, minus some. The sample yields about 190,000 clones, around 87% seen once. Source material: PBMCs or T cells enriched from blood (not recorded which). These receptors all stem from a woman in her thirties or forties in a cohort exposed to, infected with or recovered from COVID-19 (not recorded which).

This sequence joins TRBV7-9 and TRBJ1-6; 7 positions agree with TRBD1. CDR3 length: 15 residues. Losses at the gene ends were 1 base for V and 6 bases for J; bases not matched to a gene: 3. CDR1 and CDR2 from the germline V gene are SEHNR and FQNEAQ (reference sequence). The CDR3 DNA reads as TGTGCCAGCAGCTTAGGGACAGGCCGTAATTCACCCCTCCACTTT. Its protein product is CASSLGTGRNSPLHF.

The CDR3 reads CASSQLYTSNTDTQYF. Written as DNA, the CDR3 is TGTGCCAGCAGCCAATTATACACCTCCAACACAGATACGCAGTATTTT. This chain uses TRBV14 with TRBJ2-3; D uncertain. This CDR3 spans 16 amino acids. CDR1 and CDR2 (germline): SGHDN, FVKESK. Trimming removed 2 bases from V and 2 bases from J, with 14 bases in between.

The chain recombines TRBV5-6 with TRBJ2-7, with D possibly being TRBD1 (5 bases). The CDR3 has 14 amino acids. Germline loops: CDR1 SGHDT, CDR2 YYEEEE. V lost 4 bases to trimming and J lost 3 bases, with 14 bases between them. The CDR3 coding sequence is TGTGCCAGCAGCCTGATAAAGACAGACTACGAGCAGTACTTC. Residues: CASSLIKTDYEQYF.

The chain couples TRBV19 to TRBJ2-7; 7 bases are a match to TRBD1. The trim removed 3 bases at V and 2 bases at J, leaving 7 bases unmatched. There are 15 residues in the CDR3. Germline CDR1 and CDR2: LNHDA and SQIVND (reference sequence). CDR3 amino acids: CASSINGQATYEQYF. CDR3 sequence (DNA): TGTGCCAGTAGTATCAACGGACAGGCTACCTACGAGCAGTACTTC.

The sample holds one count of this clone. V usage is TRBV11-3 and J usage is TRBJ2-7; maybe TRBD1 (7 bases). CDR1 and CDR2 (germline): SGHNT, YENEEA. V gave up 5 bases and J gave up 2 bases, with 16 bases separating them. The CDR3 has 15 amino acids. The chain's CDR3 is CASSPHRGGAYEQYF. The CDR3 DNA is TGTGCCAGCAGCCCCCACAGGGGAGGCGCCTACGAGCAGTACTTC.

CDR3 residues: CASAGTGSYEQYF. As DNA, the CDR3 is TGTGCCAGCGCGGGGACAGGGTCCTACGAGCAGTACTTC. This chain joins TRBV7-9 and TRBJ2-7, with 9 nucleotides matching TRBD1. This CDR3 comprises 13 residues. Germline CDR1 SEHNR, CDR2 FQNEAQ (reference sequence). V was pared by 8 bases and J by 1 base, with 3 bases of the junction left unmatched.

The rearrangement uses TRBV15 and TRBJ1-4; no reliable D call. Between the trimmed V and J ends, which lost 0 bases and 2 bases, there was a span of 7 bases. This CDR3 region has 15 residues. CDR1 LNHNV and CDR2 YYDKDF come from the germline V gene (reference sequence). CDR3: CATSRDQATNEKLFF. CDR3 bases: TGTGCCACCAGCAGAGACCAGGCGACTAATGAAAAACTGTTTTTT.

The chain joins TRBV24-1 to TRBJ2-3; D ambiguous. The ends were cut back, 0 bases at V and 4 bases at J, with 16 bases in the middle. Germline-derived CDR1 and CDR2 are KGHDR and SFDVKD. The CDR3 runs to 17 residues. In DNA form, the CDR3 reads TGTGCCACCAGTGATTTGCCCTTAAAAGCGAGCCCAGATACGCAGTATTTT. Translated: CATSDLPLKASPDTQYF.

The rearrangement links TRBV28 to TRBJ1-1, with TRBD1 matching over 8 bases. Germline V gene data show CDR1 as MDHEN and CDR2 as SYDVKM. This CDR3 region has 15 residues. After removal of 6 bases from V and 1 base from J, the junction contained 7 bases not matched to a gene. The CDR3 DNA sequence: TGTGCCAGCAGATTACAGGGGGTTTCGAACACTGAAGCTTTCTTT. Translation: CASRLQGVSNTEAFF.

V gene TRBV5-4 combines with J gene TRBJ1-2; TRBD1 matches 9 bases. Germline V lookup: CDR1 SGHNT, CDR2 YYREEE (reference sequence). This CDR3 is 17 amino acids long. Trimming cost V 3 bases and J 0 bases; bases outside gene matches: 9. The CDR3 coding sequence is TGTGCCAGCAGCTCGGGACAGGGCCCACACCCTAACTATGGCTACACCTTC. Translation: CASSSGQGPHPNYGYTF. The variable domain in full, with the rest retrieved from reference TRBV5-4 and TRBJ1-2, is ETGVTQSPTHLIKTRGQQVTLRCSSQSGHNTVSWYQQALGQGPQFIFQYYREEENGRGNFPPRFSGLQFPNYSSELNVNALELDDSALYLCASSSGQGPHPNYGYTFGSGTRLTVV.

V gene TRBV4-1 combines with J gene TRBJ1-6; 9 bases agree with TRBD1. The junction had 8 bases not matched to a gene; V was cut back by 0 bases and J by 14 bases. The CDR3 has 15 amino acids. CDR1 and CDR2 (germline): MGHRA, YSYEKL. CDR3 coding DNA: TGCGCCAGCAGCCAAGATCCCTGGGACAGGGATTCCCTCCACTTT. Translating it yields CASSQDPWDRDSLHF.

This clone has a handful of counts. V is TRBV3-1 (or the pseudogene TRBV3-2) and J is TRBJ1-4; no definite D call. The CDR3 is 14 amino acids. The ends were cut back, 4 bases at V and 0 bases at J, with 6 bases in the middle. Germline V gene sequence: CDR1 LGHDT, CDR2 YNNKEL (reference sequence). CDR3 DNA: TGTGCCAGCAGCCGTCCCTCAACTAATGAAAAACTGTTTTTT. Its translation: CASSRPSTNEKLFF.

The V gene is TRBV5-4, the J gene TRBJ1-1, with D possibly TRBD1 on 5 matching bases. This CDR3 region has 17 residues. The V gene's germline CDR1 is SGHNT and CDR2 YYREEE (reference sequence). Trimming pared 4 bases from V and 1 base from J, leaving 20 bases between. The CDR3 sequence: CASSPGVTGLGNTEAFF. CDR3 coding DNA: TGTGCCAGCAGCCCGGGGGTAACAGGCTTAGGGAACACTGAAGCTTTCTTT.

The sample holds a few counts of this clone. The V gene is TRBV28, the J gene TRBJ2-7, with a tentative D call TRBD2 (5 bases). Looked up from germline, CDR1 is MDHEN and CDR2 is SYDVKM. V was trimmed by 5 bases and J by 2 bases, leaving 19 bases between them. This CDR3 has 16 amino acids. Here the CDR3 reads CASSPTVGRETYEQYF. The DNA for the CDR3 is TGTGCCAGCAGTCCCACGGTAGGGAGAGAGACCTACGAGCAGTACTTC.

The chain uses TRBV14 and TRBJ2-1, with 10 positions matching TRBD2. The CDR3 consists of 15 residues. Germline loops: CDR1 SGHDN, CDR2 FVKESK. V dropped 7 bases and J dropped 8; count of bases not matched to a gene: 11. The CDR3 loop is CASKPTSGVFYEQFF. The CDR3 DNA is TGTGCCAGCAAGCCCACTAGCGGGGTTTTCTATGAGCAGTTCTTC.

This clone was recorded many times. At the DNA level, this CDR3 is encoded by other sequences in the same sample as well. The chain carries TRBV5-1 and TRBJ2-5, with D tentatively TRBD2 (7 bases). CDR3 length equals 16 residues. The V end was cut by 0 bases, the J end by 2 bases, with 14 bases between. Germline V gene sequence: CDR1 SGHRS, CDR2 YFSETQ. CDR3 in DNA: TGCGCCAGCAGCTTGGAAGGGAGGGGGAGACAAGAGACCCAGTACTTC. It encodes CASSLEGRGRQETQYF.

The chain links TRBV5-6 to TRBJ1-2, with D unclear. The CDR3 contains 13 residues. In germline, CDR1 is SGHDT, CDR2 YYEEEE. The V end lost 4 bases, the J end lost 4 bases, and 11 bases lay between the germline ends. CDR3 in amino acids: CASSTTAGYGYTF. Here the CDR3 DNA reads TGTGCCAGCAGCACCACCGCCGGCTATGGCTACACCTTC.

This clone was detected only once. V gene TRBV2 combines with J gene TRBJ1-1; no clear D gene. Trimming took off 9 bases at V and 5 bases at J, with 16 bases between the two ends. This CDR3 contains 13 residues. CDR1 is SNHLY and CDR2 is FYNNEI in the germline V gene. The CDR3 protein is CASYLEGGTEAFF. Written as DNA, the CDR3 is TGTGCCAGTTACCTTGAGGGAGGGACTGAAGCTTTCTTT.

The chain carries TRBV15 and TRBJ2-5; no clear D. Per the germline V gene, CDR1 is LNHNV and CDR2 is YYDKDF (reference sequence). Trimming pared 1 base from V and 5 bases from J, leaving 5 bases between. This CDR3 comprises 12 residues. The CDR3 sequence is CATSRGLETQYF. The CDR3 coding sequence is TGTGCCACCAGCAGAGGACTGGAGACCCAGTACTTC.

V and J are TRBV5-1 and TRBJ1-1, with D perhaps TRBD1 (6 bases). Germline CDR1 and CDR2: SGHRS and YFSETQ. The CDR3 totals 13 residues. Between the trimmed V and J ends, which lost 8 bases and 1 base, there was a span of 12 bases. CDR3 protein: CASAGDANTEAFF. The CDR3 DNA follows: TGCGCCAGTGCAGGGGATGCGAACACTGAAGCTTTCTTT.

CDR3 region: CASSPGLAGIYYEQYF. DNA of the CDR3: TGTGCCAGCAGCCCGGGACTAGCGGGGATATACTACGAGCAGTACTTC. The chain joins TRBV11-2 to TRBJ2-7; 13 bases agree with TRBD2. Germline V gene sequence: CDR1 SGHAT, CDR2 FQNNGV. The trim removed 5 bases at V and 3 bases at J, leaving 7 bases unmatched. The CDR3 runs 16 residues.

The rearrangement joins TRBV2 to TRBJ1-1; D possibly corresponds to TRBD1 (6 bases). The CDR3 covers 12 residues. Germline values: CDR1 SNHLY, CDR2 FYNNEI. V was shortened by 6 bases and J by 7 bases, with 12 bases between the two germline ends. In DNA, the CDR3 is TGTGCCAGCAGAGACAGGCGGAGTGAAGCTTTCTTT. Its protein product is CASRDRRSEAFF.

The chain uses TRBV27 and TRBJ2-7; possible D gene TRBD1, 6 bases. The CDR3 covers 14 residues. CDR1 is MNHEY and CDR2 is SMNVEV in the germline V gene (reference sequence). Between the trimmed V and J ends, which lost 5 bases and 0 bases, there was a span of 11 bases. The CDR3 sequence is CASSIQGSSYEQYF. CDR3 in DNA: TGTGCCAGCAGTATACAGGGTAGCTCCTACGAGCAGTACTTC.

This clone was observed once. The chain carries TRBV6-5 and TRBJ1-1, with 7 bases aligning to TRBD1. The CDR3 loop spans 15 amino acids. V lost 6 bases, J lost 5 bases, and 12 bases stayed unmatched. Germline values: CDR1 MNHEY, CDR2 SVGAGI. The CDR3 sequence: CASSNPRQGGTEAFF. CDR3 sequence (DNA): TGTGCCAGCAGCAATCCTCGACAGGGTGGAACTGAAGCTTTCTTT.

For this clone: In the same sample, other DNA sequences code for this CDR3. This chain connects TRBV28 to TRBJ1-3; the match to TRBD1 covers 7 bases. V lost 6 bases to trimming and J lost 4 bases; unmatched junction nucleotides: 6. The CDR3 has 14 amino acids. CDR1 is MDHEN and CDR2 is SYDVKM in the germline V gene. CDR3 region: CASSPQGLGNTIYF. For the CDR3, the DNA is TGTGCCAGCAGCCCACAGGGGCTGGGAAACACCATATATTTT.

The chain is built from TRBV6-1 and TRBJ1-6; D possibly corresponds to TRBD1 (6 bases). The germline V gene encodes CDR1 MNHNS and CDR2 SASEGT. This CDR3 spans 18 amino acids. Trimming removed 2 bases at V and 0 bases at J, with 14 bases between. The CDR3 sequence is CASSEPPGGSSYNSPLHF. The CDR3 nucleotides are TGTGCCAGCAGTGAACCACCTGGGGGCAGCTCCTATAATTCACCCCTCCACTTT.

The J gene is TRBJ2-5, the V gene TRBV7-7; TRBD1 matches at 10 bases. The CDR3 loop spans 16 amino acids. Germline CDR1 and CDR2: SSHAT and FNYEAQ (reference sequence). Unmatched junction bases numbered 3, after V lost 2 bases and J lost 0 bases. The chain's CDR3 is CASSLRTGGHQETQYF. The CDR3, as DNA: TGTGCCAGCAGCTTACGGACAGGGGGGCACCAAGAGACCCAGTACTTC. The whole variable domain, remainder taken from reference TRBV7-7 and TRBJ2-5, is GAGVSQSPRYKVTKRGQDVTLRCDPISSHATLYWYQQALGQGPEFLTYFNYEAQPDKSGLPSDRFSAERPEGSISTLTIQRTEQRDSAMYRCASSLRTGGHQETQYFGPGTRLLVL.